A single sample gave rise to the 13 T cell receptor beta chains below, sequenced in a study of T cells after yellow fever vaccination. A single record per CDR3 protein comes from TCRdb applying MiXCR to the 5' RACE reads. The table has around 68,000 distinct CDR3 sequences, 7.3% seen once. The material was CD8+ T cells sorted from PBMCs, obtained more than 8 days after the first yellow fever vaccination. The receptors were gathered from a man between 18 and 29 years old who received the YFV17D yellow fever vaccine.

Many counts were recorded for this clonotype. The V call is TRBV7-2, the J call TRBJ1-1; D is possibly TRBD1 (6 bases). V was trimmed by 5 bases and J by 4 bases, leaving 17 bases between them. The V gene's germline CDR1 is SGHTA and CDR2 FQGNSA. The CDR3 has 15 residues. In nucleotides, the CDR3 is TGTGCCAGCAGCCTGATTGGGGGCCCGGGCACTGAAGCTTTCTTT. Its translation: CASSLIGGPGTEAFF.

This clonotype was recorded at least ten times. The V call is TRBV7-9, the J call TRBJ1-2; 7 positions agree with TRBD1. This CDR3 comprises 14 residues. V lost 7 bases, J lost 4 bases, and 9 bases stayed unmatched. Germline V gives CDR1 SEHNR, CDR2 FQNEAQ (reference sequence). The CDR3 DNA follows: TGTGCCAGCACCACCCCGACAGGGCCCTATGGCTACACCTTC. Encoded protein: CASTTPTGPYGYTF. Full variable domain (remainder filled in from reference TRBV7-9 and TRBJ1-2): DTGVSQNPRHKITKRGQNVTFRCDPISEHNRLYWYRQTLGQGPEFLTYFQNEAQLEKSRLLSDRFSAERPKGSFSTLEIQRTEQGDSAMYLCASTTPTGPYGYTFGSGTRLTVV.

This clonotype has at least ten counts. The chain couples TRBV4-1 to TRBJ1-2; no definite D call. From germline, CDR1 is MGHRA and CDR2 YSYEKL. V lost 3 bases and J 7 bases, leaving 15 bases between the germline ends. The CDR3 has 14 residues. The CDR3: CASSQEVVGTGYTF. DNA of the CDR3: TGCGCCAGCAGCCAGGAAGTCGTGGGTACTGGCTACACCTTC.

This chain uses TRBV7-2 with TRBJ2-1; D gene ambiguous. The germline gives CDR1 SGHTA, CDR2 FQGNSA. The CDR3 covers 14 residues. Trimming stripped 0 bases from V and 8 bases from J, with 11 bases between. The DNA for the CDR3 is TGTGCCAGCAGCTTAGCTCTAGAAGATTATGAGCAGTTCTTC. The encoded protein is CASSLALEDYEQFF.

With regard to this clonotype: This may be a read error, as it is one base from a much larger clone. A read error is likely, as this CDR3 ends without the conserved phenylalanine or tryptophan. The rearrangement links TRBV10-3 to TRBJ2-1, with D tentatively TRBD1 (6 bases). Germline values: CDR1 ENHRY, CDR2 SYGVKD. The CDR3 runs 15 residues. Deletions cut 9 bases from V and 1 base from J, with 16 bases between. The CDR3 protein is CAIKTGKGSYNEQFY. CDR3 bases: TGTGCCATTAAAACAGGGAAAGGTTCCTACAATGAGCAGTTCTAC.

This clonotype occurred many times. This chain connects TRBV20-1 to TRBJ2-7; D is undetermined. V lost 0 bases, J lost 3 bases, and 9 bases lay in between. CDR3 size: 13 residues. CDR1 is DFQATT and CDR2 is SNEGSKA in the germline V gene (reference sequence). CDR3 sequence: CSARDETDYEQYF. The DNA for the CDR3 is TGCAGTGCTAGAGATGAAACCGACTACGAGCAGTACTTC.

This clonotype was seen repeatedly, ten times or more. CDR3 nucleotides: TGCGCCAGCAGCCAAGATAACTCGCCGGGGGATACGCAGTATTTT. It specifies CASSQDNSPGDTQYF. J is TRBJ2-3 and V is TRBV4-3, with a tentative D call TRBD2 (5 bases). CDR3 length equals 15 residues. The germline gives CDR1 LGHNA, CDR2 YSLEER. With 0 bases removed from V and 6 bases from J, the gap between germline ends came to 13 bases.

V is TRBV7-2 and J is TRBJ2-7; a weak D match, TRBD1 (5 bases). V was shortened by 2 bases and J by 2 bases, with 10 bases between the two germline ends. Germline V gene sequence: CDR1 SGHTA, CDR2 FQGNSA. The CDR3 runs 14 residues. The CDR3, as DNA: TGTGCCAGCAGCTTAAATCCCAGGGCCTACGAGCAGTACTTC. This gives the protein CASSLNPRAYEQYF.

Ten or more counts support this clonotype. The chain carries TRBV4-3 and TRBJ1-2; tentative D call: TRBD1 (6 bases). CDR1 is LGHNA and CDR2 is YSLEER in the germline V gene. The V end lost 0 bases, the J end lost 4 bases, and 15 bases lay between the germline ends. This CDR3 region has 16 residues. CDR3 loop: CASSQDSKTGPYGYTF. In DNA, the CDR3 is TGCGCCAGCAGCCAAGACTCGAAAACAGGGCCCTATGGCTACACCTTC.

This clonotype was seen repeatedly, ten times or more. This chain connects TRBV4-2 to TRBJ2-3, with 7 bases identical to TRBD1. Germline-derived CDR1 and CDR2 are LGHNA and YNFKEQ. V trimming: 2 bases; J trimming: 6 bases; junction bases outside the gene matches: 5. The CDR3 is made up of 14 amino acids. CDR3 sequence (DNA): TGTGCCAGCAGCCAACAAACAGGGGCGGATACGCAGTATTTT. It yields the protein CASSQQTGADTQYF.

This clonotype was recorded a few times. The chain carries TRBV3-1 and TRBJ2-1, with 10 positions matching TRBD2. V shed 5 bases, J shed 5 bases, and the junction held 24 bases outside the gene matches. The CDR3 loop spans 21 amino acids. Germline CDR1 and CDR2: LGHDT and YNNKEL (reference sequence). CDR3 in amino acids: CASSRDRVLAGPLYSNNEQFF. The CDR3 DNA follows: TGTGCCAGCAGCAGAGATAGAGTACTAGCGGGGCCTTTGTATTCTAACAATGAGCAGTTCTTC.

This clonotype has ten or more counts. The chain recombines TRBV9 with TRBJ2-7, with 9 bases identical to TRBD1. Germline CDR1 and CDR2: SGDLS and YYNGEE. The CDR3 has 16 amino acids. V lost 4 bases and J lost 6; bases outside the gene matches: 14. DNA for the CDR3: TGTGCCAGCAGCCCGAGGACAGGGGTCTTATCAGGCGAGCAGTACTTC. Its protein is CASSPRTGVLSGEQYF.

This clonotype came up many times. The chain is built from TRBV4-1 and TRBJ2-1; perhaps TRBD2 as D (6 bases). Germline-derived CDR1 and CDR2 are MGHRA and YSYEKL. Deletions cut 4 bases from V and 5 bases from J, with 15 bases between. The CDR3 length is 15 residues. The CDR3 spells CASSLRLGLNNEQFF. CDR3 in DNA: TGCGCCAGCAGCCTTCGACTGGGACTTAACAATGAGCAGTTCTTC.